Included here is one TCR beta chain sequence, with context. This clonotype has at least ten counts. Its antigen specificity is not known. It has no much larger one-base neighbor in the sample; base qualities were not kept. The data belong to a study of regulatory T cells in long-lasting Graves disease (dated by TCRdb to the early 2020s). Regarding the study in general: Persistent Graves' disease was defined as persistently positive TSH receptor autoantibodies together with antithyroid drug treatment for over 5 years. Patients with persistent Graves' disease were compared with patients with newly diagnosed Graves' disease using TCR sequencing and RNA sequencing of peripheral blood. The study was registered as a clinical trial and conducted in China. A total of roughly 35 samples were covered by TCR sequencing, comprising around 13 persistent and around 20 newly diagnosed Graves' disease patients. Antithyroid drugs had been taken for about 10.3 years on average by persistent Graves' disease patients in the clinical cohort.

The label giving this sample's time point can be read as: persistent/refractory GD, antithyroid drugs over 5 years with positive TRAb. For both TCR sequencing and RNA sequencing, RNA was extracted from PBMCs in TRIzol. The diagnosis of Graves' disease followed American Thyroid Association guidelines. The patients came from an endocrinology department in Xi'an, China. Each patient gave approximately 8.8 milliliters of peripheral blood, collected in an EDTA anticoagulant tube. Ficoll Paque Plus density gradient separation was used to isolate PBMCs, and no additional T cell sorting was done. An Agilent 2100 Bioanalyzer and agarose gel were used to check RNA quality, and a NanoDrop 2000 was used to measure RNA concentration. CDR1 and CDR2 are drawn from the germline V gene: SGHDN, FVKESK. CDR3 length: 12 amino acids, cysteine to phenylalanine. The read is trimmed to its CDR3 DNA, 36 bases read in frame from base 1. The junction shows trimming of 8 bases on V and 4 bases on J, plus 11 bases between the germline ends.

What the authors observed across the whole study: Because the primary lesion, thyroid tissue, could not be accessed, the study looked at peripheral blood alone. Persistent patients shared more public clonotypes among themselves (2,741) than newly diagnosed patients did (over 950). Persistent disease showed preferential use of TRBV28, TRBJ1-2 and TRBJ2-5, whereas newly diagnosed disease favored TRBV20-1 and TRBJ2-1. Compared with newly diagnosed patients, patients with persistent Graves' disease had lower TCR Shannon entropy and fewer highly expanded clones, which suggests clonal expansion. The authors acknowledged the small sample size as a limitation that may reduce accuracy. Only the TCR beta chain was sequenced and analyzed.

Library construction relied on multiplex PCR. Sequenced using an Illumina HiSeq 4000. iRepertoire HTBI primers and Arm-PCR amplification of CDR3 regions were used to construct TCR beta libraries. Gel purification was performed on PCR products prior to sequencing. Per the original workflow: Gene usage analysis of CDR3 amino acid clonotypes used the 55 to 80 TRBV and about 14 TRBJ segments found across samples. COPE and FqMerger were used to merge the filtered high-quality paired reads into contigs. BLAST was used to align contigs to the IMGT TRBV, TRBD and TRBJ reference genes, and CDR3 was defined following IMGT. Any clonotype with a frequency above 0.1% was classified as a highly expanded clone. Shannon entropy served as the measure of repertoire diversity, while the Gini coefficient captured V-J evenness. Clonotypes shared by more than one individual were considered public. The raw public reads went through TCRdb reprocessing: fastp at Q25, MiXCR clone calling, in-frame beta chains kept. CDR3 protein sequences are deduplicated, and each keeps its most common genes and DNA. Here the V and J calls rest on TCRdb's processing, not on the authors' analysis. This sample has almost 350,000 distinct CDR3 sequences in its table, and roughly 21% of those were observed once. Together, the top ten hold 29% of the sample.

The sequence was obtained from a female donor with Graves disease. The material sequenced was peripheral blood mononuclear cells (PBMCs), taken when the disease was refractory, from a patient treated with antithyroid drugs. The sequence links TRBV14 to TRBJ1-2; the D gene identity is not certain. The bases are TGTGCCAGCTCTAACGACCCCTATGGCTACACCTTC. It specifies CASSNDPYGYTF.